Reported below is one TCR beta chain. As yet, its antigen is unknown. These data are taken from a study of T cells in Graves' hyperthyroidism and ophthalmopathy. Broader study findings: Ophthalmopathy stood apart from stable hyperthyroidism in a 13 V-J model.

Each person with ophthalmopathy scored at least 3 on the Clinical Activity Score, reached NOSPECS grade 4 or higher, and had been ill under 3 months. Uncontrolled infection, other autoimmune disease, pregnancy or lactation led to exclusion. TCR beta CDR3 sequences were amplified from RNA transcripts. TCR CDR3 underwent first-round RT-PCR with the HTBI primer set. TCRdb called the multiplex PCR reads again in MiXCR, with one record for every CDR3 protein. The profile shows 490,000 or so distinct CDR3 sequences, 20% of them singletons. The sample comprised blood. The receptor was derived from a middle-aged man with Graves' ophthalmopathy.

In DNA, the CDR3 is TGCAGTGCACCTCAGGGGGTGAACACTGAAGCTTTCTTT. Translation gives CSAPQGVNTEAFF. The gene calls are TRBV20-1 and TRBJ1-1; 7 bases agree with TRBD1. V shed 6 bases, J shed 0 bases, and the junction held 4 bases outside the gene matches. The CDR3 is made up of 13 amino acids. Per the germline V gene, CDR1 is DFQATT and CDR2 is SNEGSKA (reference sequence).